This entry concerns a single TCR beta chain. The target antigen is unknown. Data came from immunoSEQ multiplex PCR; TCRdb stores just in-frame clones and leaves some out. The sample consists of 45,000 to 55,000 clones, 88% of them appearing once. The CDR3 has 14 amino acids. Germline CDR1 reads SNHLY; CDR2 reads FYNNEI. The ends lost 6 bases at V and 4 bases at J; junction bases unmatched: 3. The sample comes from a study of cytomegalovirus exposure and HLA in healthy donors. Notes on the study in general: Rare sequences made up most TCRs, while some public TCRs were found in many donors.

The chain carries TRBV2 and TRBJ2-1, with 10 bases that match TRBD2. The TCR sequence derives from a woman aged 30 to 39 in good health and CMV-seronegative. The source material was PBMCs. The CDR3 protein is CASRGTSDYNEQFF. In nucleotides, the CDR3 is TGTGCCAGCAGGGGGACTAGCGATTACAATGAGCAGTTCTTC. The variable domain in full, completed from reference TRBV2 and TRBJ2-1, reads EPEVTQTPSHQVTQMGQEVILRCVPISNHLYFYWYRQILGQKVEFLVSFYNNEISEKSEIFDDQFSVERPDGSNFTLKIRSTKLEDSAMYFCASRGTSDYNEQFFGPGTRLTVL.